This T cell receptor (beta chain) was documented in a study of T cell repertoires in cytomegalovirus infection (dated by TCRdb to 2018 to 2020). Concerning the study at large: Because public TCR beta signatures pointed to carriage of CMV infection together with the matching HLA type, the HLA type of each donor mattered for the analysis. Broad study findings and their caveats: In the ex vivo response, HLA-C-restricted CMV-specific TCR beta clonotypes were dominant, and in two of eight donors the single most frequent clonotype came from this HLA-C-restricted group. In both this cohort and an independent cohort of several hundred donors, the cumulative frequency of public TCR beta family members distinguished carriers of CMV infection plus the relevant HLA type.

The germline V gene yields KGHDR for CDR1 and SFDVKD for CDR2. From its cysteine to its phenylalanine, the CDR3 spans 11 amino acids. Only the CDR3 portion is preserved as DNA: 33 bases, with reading frame beginning at the first base. With regard to this clonotype: Its antigen is unknown. The junction differs from germline at one of its ends, possibly a read error.

The instrument given in TCRdb is Illumina HiSeq 1500. The public sequencing data were trimmed at Q25 with fastp and processed into clonotypes with MiXCR by TCRdb, which kept only in-frame beta chains. Under each unique CDR3 protein, matching rows form one entry showing the most common genes and DNA. The sample profile shows 680,000 or so distinct CDR3 sequences; about 40% of them were found once. In total, the top ten clones hold roughly 2.8% of the sample. The receptor was isolated from a human donor in good health (CMV status not recorded). Some clones in this sample may be carry-over from other donors' samples. The V and J segments used are TRBV24-1 and TRBJ2-5; the D gene lacks a confident call. Sequencing was carried out using PBMCs. In nucleotide form, the sequence is TGTGCCACCAGTGATACGAAGACCAAGTACTTC. This encodes CATSDTKTKYF.